Sequencing of this TCR beta chain was carried out in a study of response to subunit inactivated influenza vaccine. Study observations and caveats: Few new T cells, the authors suggested, are recruited by each seasonal influenza vaccination.

TCRdb recomputed calls from the RT-PCR reads with MiXCR, one row per CDR3 protein. The table has about 500,000 distinct CDR3 sequences, approximately 15% seen once. This clonotype was detected many times. Its antigen is not known. CDR1 SQVTM and CDR2 ANQGSEA come from the germline V gene. This CDR3 is 14 amino acids long. Trimming shortened V by 4 bases and J by 0 bases, and 10 bases separated the two germline ends. Specimen: CD4+ T cells sorted from PBMCs, collected around 25 months after vaccination. This TCR came from a man in his fifties or sixties who received an inactivated influenza vaccine. The J gene is TRBJ2-1, the V gene TRBV29-1; no clear D gene. As DNA, the CDR3 is TGCAGCGTTGTAGCACCCAGCTCCTACAATGAGCAGTTCTTC. Translating it yields CSVVAPSSYNEQFF.